This T cell receptor (beta chain) was identified during a study of OX40 agonist ivuxolimab in advanced cancers. Study information: Dose-escalation patients had hepatocellular carcinoma, melanoma, renal cell or head and neck cancer. The study, taken as a whole, reports: Relatively little clonal expansion, among the lowest observed, appeared in partial responders at 0.1-3.0 mg/kg.

With respect to this clone: Its antigen remains unidentified.

The protocol was immunoSEQ multiplex PCR, while the TCRdb copy is restricted to in-frame clones and leaves out a portion. The sample includes about 91,000 clones, approximately 84% of them seen just once. The specimen was CD4+ or CD8+ T cells sorted from blood, collected in a trial of the OX40 agonist ivuxolimab. This receptor was identified in an adult with an advanced solid tumor such as melanoma, head and neck, liver or kidney cancer.

The CDR3 DNA follows: TGCAGTGCTGGGACATTTGAAAAACTGTTTTTT. It encodes CSAGTFEKLFF. This chain links TRBV20-1 with TRBJ1-4, with D possibly matching TRBD1 (6 bases). The CDR3 covers 11 residues. Germline CDR1 reads DFQATT; CDR2 reads SNEGSKA (reference sequence). V was shortened by 5 bases and J by 7 bases, with 8 bases between the two germline ends.